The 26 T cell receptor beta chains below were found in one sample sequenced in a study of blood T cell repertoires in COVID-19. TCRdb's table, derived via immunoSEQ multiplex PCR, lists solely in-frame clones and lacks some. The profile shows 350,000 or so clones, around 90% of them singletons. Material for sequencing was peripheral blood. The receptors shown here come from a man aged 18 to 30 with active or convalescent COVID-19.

The CDR3 spells CASSQDSGKSQKLFF. CDR3 sequence (DNA): TGTGCCAGCAGCCAAGATTCGGGGAAATCGCAAAAACTGTTTTTT. J is TRBJ1-4 and V is TRBV14; no clear D. This CDR3 contains 15 residues. V lost 0 bases, J lost 9 bases, and 14 bases lay in between. Germline V gene lookup returns CDR1 SGHDN and CDR2 FVKESK.

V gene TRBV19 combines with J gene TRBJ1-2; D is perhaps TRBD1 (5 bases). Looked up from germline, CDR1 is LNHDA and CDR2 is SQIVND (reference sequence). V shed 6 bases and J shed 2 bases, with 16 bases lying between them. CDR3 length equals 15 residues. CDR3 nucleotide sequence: TGTGCCAGTAGACCCGTCGACCCAGGGAACTATGGCTACACCTTC. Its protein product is CASRPVDPGNYGYTF. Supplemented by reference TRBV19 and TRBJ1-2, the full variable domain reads DGGITQSPKYLFRKEGQNVTLSCEQNLNHDAMYWYRQDPGQGLRLIYYSQIVNDFQKGDIAEGYSVSREKKESFPLTVTSAQKNPTAFYLCASRPVDPGNYGYTFGSGTRLTVV.

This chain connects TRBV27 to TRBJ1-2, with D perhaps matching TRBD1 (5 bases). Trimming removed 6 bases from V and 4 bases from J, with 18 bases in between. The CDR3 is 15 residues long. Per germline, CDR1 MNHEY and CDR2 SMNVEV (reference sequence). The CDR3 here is CASSRTLQGGYGYTF. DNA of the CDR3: TGTGCCAGCAGCAGGACGCTCCAGGGTGGCTATGGCTACACCTTC.

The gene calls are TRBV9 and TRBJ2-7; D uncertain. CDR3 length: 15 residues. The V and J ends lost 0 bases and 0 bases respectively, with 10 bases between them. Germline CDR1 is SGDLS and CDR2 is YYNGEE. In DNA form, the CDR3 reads TGTGCCAGCAGCGTAGACGCTTTGAGCTCCTACGAGCAGTACTTC. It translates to CASSVDALSSYEQYF. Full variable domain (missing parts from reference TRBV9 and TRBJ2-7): DSGVTQTPKHLITATGQRVTLRCSPRSGDLSVYWYQQSLDQGLQFLIQYYNGEERAKGNILERFSAQQFPDLHSELNLSSLELGDSALYFCASSVDALSSYEQYFGPGTRLTVT.

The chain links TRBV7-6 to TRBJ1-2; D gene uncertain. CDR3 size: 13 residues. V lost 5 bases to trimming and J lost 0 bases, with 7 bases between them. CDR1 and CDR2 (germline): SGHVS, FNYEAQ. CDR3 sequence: CASSPAANYGYTF. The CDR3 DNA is TGTGCCAGCAGCCCCGCAGCTAACTATGGCTACACCTTC.

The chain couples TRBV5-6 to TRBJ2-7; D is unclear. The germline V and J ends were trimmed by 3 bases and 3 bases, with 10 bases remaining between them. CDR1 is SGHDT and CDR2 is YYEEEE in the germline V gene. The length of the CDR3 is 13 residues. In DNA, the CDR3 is TGTGCCAGCAGCTGGAACGGGTACTACGAGCAGTACTTC. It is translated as CASSWNGYYEQYF. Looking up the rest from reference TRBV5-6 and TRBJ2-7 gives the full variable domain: DAGVTQSPTHLIKTRGQQVTLRCSPKSGHDTVSWYQQALGQGPQFIFQYYEEEERQRGNFPDRFSGHQFPNYSSELNVNALLLGDSALYLCASSWNGYYEQYFGPGTRLTVT.

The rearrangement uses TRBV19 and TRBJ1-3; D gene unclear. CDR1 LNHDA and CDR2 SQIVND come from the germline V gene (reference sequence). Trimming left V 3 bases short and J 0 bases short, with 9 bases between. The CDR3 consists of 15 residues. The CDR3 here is CASSMEGLSGNTIYF. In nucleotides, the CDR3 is TGTGCCAGTAGTATGGAGGGTCTCTCTGGAAACACCATATATTTT.

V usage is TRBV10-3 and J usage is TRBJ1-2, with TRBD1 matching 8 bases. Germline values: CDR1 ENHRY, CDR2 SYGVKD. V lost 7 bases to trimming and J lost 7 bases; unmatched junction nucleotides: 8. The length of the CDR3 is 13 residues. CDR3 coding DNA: TGTGCCATCACGTCAACAGGGGGTGGTGGCTACACCTTC. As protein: CAITSTGGGGYTF.

CDR3 sequence (DNA): TGTGCCAGCAGCAAAGCCGGGTGGAGTCAGCCCCAGCATTTT. Encoded protein: CASSKAGWSQPQHF. The chain employs TRBV21-1 and TRBJ1-5. TRBV21-1 is a pseudogene locus. The CDR3 runs 14 residues.

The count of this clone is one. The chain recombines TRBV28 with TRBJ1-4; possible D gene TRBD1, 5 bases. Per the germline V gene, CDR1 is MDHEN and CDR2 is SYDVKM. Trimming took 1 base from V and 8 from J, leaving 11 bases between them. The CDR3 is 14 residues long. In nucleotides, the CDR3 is TGTGCCAGCAGTTTATACCTGGGGGGGGAAAAACTGTTTTTT. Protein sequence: CASSLYLGGEKLFF.

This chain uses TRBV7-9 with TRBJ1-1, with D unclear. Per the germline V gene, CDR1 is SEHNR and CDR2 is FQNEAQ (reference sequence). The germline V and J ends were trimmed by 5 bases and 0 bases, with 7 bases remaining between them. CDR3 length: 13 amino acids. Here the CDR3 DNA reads TGTGCCAGCAGCCGGGGAATGAACACTGAAGCTTTCTTT. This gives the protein CASSRGMNTEAFF. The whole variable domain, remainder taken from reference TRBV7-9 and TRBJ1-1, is DTGVSQNPRHKITKRGQNVTFRCDPISEHNRLYWYRQTLGQGPEFLTYFQNEAQLEKSRLLSDRFSAERPKGSFSTLEIQRTEQGDSAMYLCASSRGMNTEAFFGQGTRLTVV.

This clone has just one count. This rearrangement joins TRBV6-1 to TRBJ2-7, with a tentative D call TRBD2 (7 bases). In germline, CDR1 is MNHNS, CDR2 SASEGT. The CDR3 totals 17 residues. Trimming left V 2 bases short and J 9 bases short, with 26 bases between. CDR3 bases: TGTGCCAGCAGTGAAAGGGAGGGACACCTACGAGTATTACCGCAGTACTTC. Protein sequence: CASSEREGHLRVLPQYF.

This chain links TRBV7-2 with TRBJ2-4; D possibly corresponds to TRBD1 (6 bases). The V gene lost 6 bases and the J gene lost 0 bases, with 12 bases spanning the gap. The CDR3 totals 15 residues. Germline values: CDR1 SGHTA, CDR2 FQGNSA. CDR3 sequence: CASSFWDKAKNIQYF. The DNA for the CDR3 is TGTGCCAGCAGTTTTTGGGACAAAGCCAAAAACATTCAGTACTTC.

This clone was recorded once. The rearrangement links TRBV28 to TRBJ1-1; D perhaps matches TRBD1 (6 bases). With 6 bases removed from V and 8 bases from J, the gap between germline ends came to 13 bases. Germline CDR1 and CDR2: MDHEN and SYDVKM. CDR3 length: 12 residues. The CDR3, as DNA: TGTGCCAGCAGCCCGGACAGAGAAGAAGCTTTCTTT. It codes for CASSPDREEAFF. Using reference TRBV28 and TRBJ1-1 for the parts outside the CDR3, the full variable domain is DVKVTQSSRYLVKRTGEKVFLECVQDMDHENMFWYRQDPGLGLRLIYFSYDVKMKEKGDIPEGYSVSREKKERFSLILESASTNQTSMYLCASSPDREEAFFGQGTRLTVV.

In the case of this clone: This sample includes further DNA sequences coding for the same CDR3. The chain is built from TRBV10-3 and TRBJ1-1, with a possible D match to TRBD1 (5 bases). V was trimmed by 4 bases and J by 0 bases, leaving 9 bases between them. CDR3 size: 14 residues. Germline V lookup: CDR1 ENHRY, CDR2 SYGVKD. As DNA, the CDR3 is TGTGCCATCAGTGCGGCAGGGTTGAACACTGAAGCTTTCTTT. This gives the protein CAISAAGLNTEAFF.

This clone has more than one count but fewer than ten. CDR3 sequence reads: CATSDSGGGNEKLFF. In DNA form, the CDR3 reads TGTGCCACCAGTGATTCGGGCGGAGGTAATGAAAAACTGTTTTTT. This chain connects TRBV24-1 to TRBJ1-4; the D is unclear. This CDR3 is 15 amino acids long. Trimming stripped 2 bases from V and 4 bases from J, with 10 bases between. Germline loops: CDR1 KGHDR, CDR2 SFDVKD.

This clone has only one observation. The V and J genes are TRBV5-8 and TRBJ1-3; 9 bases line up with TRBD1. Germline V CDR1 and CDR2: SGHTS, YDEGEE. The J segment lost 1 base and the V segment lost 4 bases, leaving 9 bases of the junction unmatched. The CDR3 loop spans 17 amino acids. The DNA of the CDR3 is TGTGCCAGCAGCAGCGGGGACAGGGACCTATCTGGAAACACCATATATTTT. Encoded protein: CASSSGDRDLSGNTIYF.

CDR3 DNA sequence: TGTGCCAGCAGCTTGGCAGGATCCAACTATGGCTACACCTTC. It specifies CASSLAGSNYGYTF. The chain recombines TRBV5-4 with TRBJ1-2, with unresolved D. V lost 0 bases and J lost 2, with 8 bases in between. CDR1 SGHNT and CDR2 YYREEE come from the germline V gene (reference sequence). The CDR3 totals 14 residues.

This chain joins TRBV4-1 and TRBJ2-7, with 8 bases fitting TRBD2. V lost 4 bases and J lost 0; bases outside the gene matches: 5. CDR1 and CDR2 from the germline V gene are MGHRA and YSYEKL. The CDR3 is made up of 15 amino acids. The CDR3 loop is CASSRAAGGSYEQYF. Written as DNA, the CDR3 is TGCGCCAGCAGCCGGGCGGCGGGGGGCTCCTACGAGCAGTACTTC.

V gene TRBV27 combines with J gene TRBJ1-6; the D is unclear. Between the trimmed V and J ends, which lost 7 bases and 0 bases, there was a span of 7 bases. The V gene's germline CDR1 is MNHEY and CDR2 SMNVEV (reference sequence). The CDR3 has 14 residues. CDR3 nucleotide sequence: TGTGCCAGCACGGGGTTCTCCTATAATTCACCCCTCCACTTT. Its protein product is CASTGFSYNSPLHF.

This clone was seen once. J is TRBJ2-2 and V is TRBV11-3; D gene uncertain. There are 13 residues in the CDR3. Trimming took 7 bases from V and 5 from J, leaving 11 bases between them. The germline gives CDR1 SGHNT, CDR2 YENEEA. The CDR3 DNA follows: TGTGCCAGCACCCTGAGGAGTACCGGGGAGCTGTTTTTT. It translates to CASTLRSTGELFF. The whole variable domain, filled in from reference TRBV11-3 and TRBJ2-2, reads EAGVVQSPRYKIIEKKQPVAFWCNPISGHNTLYWYLQNLGQGPELLIRYENEEAVDDSQLPKDRFSAERLKGVDSTLKIQPAELGDSAVYLCASTLRSTGELFFGEGSRLTVL.

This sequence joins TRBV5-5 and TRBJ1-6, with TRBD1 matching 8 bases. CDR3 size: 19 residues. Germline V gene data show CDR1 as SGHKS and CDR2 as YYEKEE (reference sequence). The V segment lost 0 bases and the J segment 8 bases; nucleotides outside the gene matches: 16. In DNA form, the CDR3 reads TGTGCCAGCAGCTTGGTGGGACAGGCTATTTTTTTGGGTGATTCACCCCTCCACTTT. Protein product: CASSLVGQAIFLGDSPLHF. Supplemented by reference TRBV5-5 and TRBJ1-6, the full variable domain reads DAGVTQSPTHLIKTRGQQVTLRCSPISGHKSVSWYQQVLGQGPQFIFQYYEKEERGRGNFPDRFSARQFPNYSSELNVNALLLGDSALYLCASSLVGQAIFLGDSPLHFGNGTRLTVT.

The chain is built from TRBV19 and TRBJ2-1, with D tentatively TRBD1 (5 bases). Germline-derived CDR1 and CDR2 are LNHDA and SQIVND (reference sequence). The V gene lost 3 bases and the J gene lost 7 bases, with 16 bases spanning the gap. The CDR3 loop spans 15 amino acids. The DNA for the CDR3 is TGTGCCAGTAGTATTGGTGGGGCCCATGTTAATGAGCAGTTCTTC. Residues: CASSIGGAHVNEQFF.

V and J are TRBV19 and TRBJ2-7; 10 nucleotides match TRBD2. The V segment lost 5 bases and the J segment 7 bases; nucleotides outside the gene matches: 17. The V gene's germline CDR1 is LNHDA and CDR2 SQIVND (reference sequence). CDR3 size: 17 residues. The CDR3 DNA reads TGTGCCAGTAGTGGGAGGACTAGCGGTACGATTCGAGGGGAGCAGTACTTC. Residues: CASSGRTSGTIRGEQYF. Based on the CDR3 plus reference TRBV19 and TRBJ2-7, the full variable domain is DGGITQSPKYLFRKEGQNVTLSCEQNLNHDAMYWYRQDPGQGLRLIYYSQIVNDFQKGDIAEGYSVSREKKESFPLTVTSAQKNPTAFYLCASSGRTSGTIRGEQYFGPGTRLTVT.

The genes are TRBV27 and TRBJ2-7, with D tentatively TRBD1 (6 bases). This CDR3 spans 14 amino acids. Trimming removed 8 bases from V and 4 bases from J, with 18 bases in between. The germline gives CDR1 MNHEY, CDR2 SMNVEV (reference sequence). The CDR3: CASASSDRLYEQYF. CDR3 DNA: TGTGCCAGCGCAAGCTCGGACAGACTATACGAGCAGTACTTC.

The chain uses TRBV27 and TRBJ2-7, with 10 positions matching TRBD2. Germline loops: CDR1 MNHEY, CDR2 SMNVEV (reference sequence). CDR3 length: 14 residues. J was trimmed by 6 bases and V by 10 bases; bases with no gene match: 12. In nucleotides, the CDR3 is TGTGCCACCCACCGGACTAGCGGACCTCTCGAGCAGTACTTC. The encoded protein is CATHRTSGPLEQYF.